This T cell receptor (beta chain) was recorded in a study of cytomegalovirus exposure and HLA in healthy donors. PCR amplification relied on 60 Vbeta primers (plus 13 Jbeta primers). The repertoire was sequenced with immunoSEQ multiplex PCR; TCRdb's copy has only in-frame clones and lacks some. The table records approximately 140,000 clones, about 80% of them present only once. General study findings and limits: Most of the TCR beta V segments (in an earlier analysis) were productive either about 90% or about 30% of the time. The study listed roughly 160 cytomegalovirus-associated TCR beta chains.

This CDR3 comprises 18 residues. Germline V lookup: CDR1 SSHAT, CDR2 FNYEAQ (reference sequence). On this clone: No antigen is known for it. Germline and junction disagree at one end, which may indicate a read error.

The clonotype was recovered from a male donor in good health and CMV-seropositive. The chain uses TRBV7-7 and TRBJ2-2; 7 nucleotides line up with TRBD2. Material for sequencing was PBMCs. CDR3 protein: CASSLAPLGGGTTGELFF. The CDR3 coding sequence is TGTGCTAGCAGCTTAGCTCCTCTCGGCGGGGGAACCACCGGGGAGCTGTTTTTT.